This T cell receptor (beta chain) came from a study of cytomegalovirus exposure and HLA in healthy donors. Study context: Later analysis reported that the approximately 120 validation repertoires shared the platform of the roughly 670 first-cohort repertoires.

Method: immunoSEQ multiplex PCR; TCRdb's copy keeps in-frame clones and lacks some. The sample holds about 250,000 clones, roughly 87% seen once. The CDR3 runs 14 residues. Trimming cost V 3 bases and J 1 base; bases outside gene matches: 3. CDR1 is SGHTA and CDR2 is FQGNSA in the germline V gene. On this clone itself: The antigen is not known.

The study's findings and limits: According to a subsequent analysis, TCR clusters identified in the first cohort showed a tendency to co-occur across the 110 or so validation repertoires.

Separate from the approximately 670-subject first cohort was the approximately 120-subject validation cohort, to which the donors belonged. V gene TRBV7-2 combines with J gene TRBJ2-7; TRBD1 agrees at 7 bases. Sequencing was done on a sample of PBMCs. The clonotype originates from a man younger than 35 in good health and CMV-seropositive. CDR3 sequence: CASSFTGASYEQYF. The CDR3 nucleotides are TGTGCCAGCAGCTTCACAGGGGCGTCCTACGAGCAGTACTTC.